Below, 12 T cell receptor beta chains from the same sample are listed, as sequenced in a study of blood T cell repertoires in COVID-19. Assay: immunoSEQ multiplex PCR; the TCRdb copy retains only in-frame clones and omits some. The table has about 100,000 clones, approximately 86% seen once. Input material: peripheral blood. The receptors stem from a man aged 80 or over with acute or convalescent COVID-19.

The gene calls are TRBV3-1 (or the pseudogene TRBV3-2) and TRBJ2-1; 8 nucleotides agree with TRBD2. This CDR3 spans 14 amino acids. The V gene end was trimmed by 0 bases and the J gene end by 12 bases; junction bases not matched to a gene: 7. Per the germline V gene, CDR1 is LGHDT and CDR2 is YNNKEL (reference sequence). The CDR3, as DNA: TGTGCCAGCAGCCAAGACCAGCGGGAGTGGCGGCAGTTCTTC. This codes for CASSQDQREWRQFF.

This clone appeared once. The V and J genes are TRBV7-2 and TRBJ2-2; D gene ambiguous. The CDR3 consists of 14 residues. The germline V gene encodes CDR1 SGHTA and CDR2 FQGNSA. V lost 2 bases, J lost 4 bases, and 8 bases lay in between. The CDR3: CASSLSGGTGELFF. Here the CDR3 DNA reads TGTGCCAGCAGCTTATCCGGCGGCACCGGGGAGCTGTTTTTT. The whole variable domain, filled in from reference TRBV7-2 and TRBJ2-2, reads GAGVSQSPSNKVTEKGKDVELRCDPISGHTALYWYRQSLGQGLEFLIYFQGNSAPDKSGLPSDRFSAERTGGSVSTLTIQRTQQEDSAVYLCASSLSGGTGELFFGEGSRLTVL.

In this sample, this clone turned up once. The chain employs TRBV28 and TRBJ2-3, with 12 positions matching TRBD2. The germline gives CDR1 MDHEN, CDR2 SYDVKM. The CDR3 covers 15 residues. V trimming: 5 bases; J trimming: 1 base; junction bases outside the gene matches: 1. CDR3 DNA: TGTGCCAGCAGTCGGACTAGCGGGGGCACAGATACGCAGTATTTT. Its translation is CASSRTSGGTDTQYF.

The chain links TRBV2 to TRBJ2-1; 7 positions agree with TRBD2. J lost 6 bases, V lost 7 bases, and 12 bases had no gene match. The CDR3 extends over 15 amino acids. Germline V gene sequence: CDR1 SNHLY, CDR2 FYNNEI. The CDR3: CASKEGGRISNEQFF. CDR3 sequence (DNA): TGTGCCAGCAAGGAGGGCGGGAGAATCTCCAATGAGCAGTTCTTC.

This clone has just a few counts. This sequence joins TRBV5-1 and TRBJ1-1; D not certain. This CDR3 contains 13 residues. CDR1 SGHRS and CDR2 YFSETQ come from the germline V gene. V lost 2 bases and J 2 bases, leaving 7 bases between the germline ends. The CDR3 is CASSLQTNTEAFF. The CDR3 region has the DNA TGCGCCAGCAGCTTACAGACAAACACTGAAGCTTTCTTT.

The gene calls are TRBV3-1 (or the pseudogene TRBV3-2) and TRBJ2-6, with 8 positions matching TRBD1. This CDR3 spans 18 amino acids. The V segment lost 3 bases and the J segment 0 bases; nucleotides outside the gene matches: 7. Per the germline V gene, CDR1 is LGHDT and CDR2 is YNNKEL (reference sequence). The CDR3 coding sequence is TGTGCCAGCAGCCACAACAGGGGGTCAAGCTCTGGGGCCAACGTCCTGACTTTC. As protein: CASSHNRGSSSGANVLTF.

The chain has TRBV7-2 and TRBJ2-3; 10 nucleotides line up with TRBD2. CDR3 length: 16 amino acids. Losses at the gene ends were 4 bases for V and 2 bases for J; bases not matched to a gene: 6. CDR1 is SGHTA, CDR2 FQGNSA, per germline. In DNA form, the CDR3 reads TGTGCCAGCAGCTCCACTAGCGGGAATCCCACAGATACGCAGTATTTT. This gives the protein CASSSTSGNPTDTQYF.

J is TRBJ1-2 and V is TRBV29-1, with D perhaps TRBD1 (5 bases). This CDR3 region has 12 residues. Germline V gene lookup returns CDR1 SQVTM and CDR2 ANQGSEA. V was shortened by 6 bases and J by 7 bases, with 15 bases between the two germline ends. CDR3: CSVTGPSGGYTF. The CDR3 bases are TGCAGCGTAACAGGACCCTCGGGTGGCTACACCTTC.

In DNA form, the CDR3 reads TGTGCCAGCAACACTTTAGGAGGGGGCAATCAGCCCCAGCATTTT. Encoded protein: CASNTLGGGNQPQHF. V is TRBV28 and J is TRBJ1-5, with D possibly being TRBD1 (5 bases). Per the germline V gene, CDR1 is MDHEN and CDR2 is SYDVKM. The CDR3 extends over 15 amino acids. V dropped 7 bases and J dropped 2 bases, with 15 bases sitting between them.

The rearrangement uses TRBV28 and TRBJ1-2, with D unclear. The CDR3 runs 12 residues. Germline assignment: CDR1 MDHEN and CDR2 SYDVKM. Trimming removed 8 bases at V and 2 bases at J, with 9 bases between. CDR3 loop: CASVTVNYGYTF. In DNA, the CDR3 is TGTGCCAGCGTAACAGTGAACTATGGCTACACCTTC.

The CDR3 DNA sequence: TGTGCCAGCAGCGTTTGGGGGAGGGCCGACACCGGGGAGCTGTTTTTT. It specifies CASSVWGRADTGELFF. The chain combines TRBV9 with TRBJ2-2; TRBD2 aligns across 7 bases. The CDR3 extends over 16 amino acids. The V gene's germline CDR1 is SGDLS and CDR2 YYNGEE. V was clipped by 2 bases and J by 3 bases; unmatched bases: 7.

The J gene is TRBJ1-1, the V gene TRBV28; 8 nucleotides align to TRBD1. Germline loops: CDR1 MDHEN, CDR2 SYDVKM. The CDR3 has 16 residues. The ends lost 6 bases at V and 0 bases at J; junction bases unmatched: 9. The CDR3 is CASRPSQGAMNTEAFF. The CDR3 DNA is TGTGCCAGCAGACCAAGTCAGGGGGCTATGAACACTGAAGCTTTCTTT.